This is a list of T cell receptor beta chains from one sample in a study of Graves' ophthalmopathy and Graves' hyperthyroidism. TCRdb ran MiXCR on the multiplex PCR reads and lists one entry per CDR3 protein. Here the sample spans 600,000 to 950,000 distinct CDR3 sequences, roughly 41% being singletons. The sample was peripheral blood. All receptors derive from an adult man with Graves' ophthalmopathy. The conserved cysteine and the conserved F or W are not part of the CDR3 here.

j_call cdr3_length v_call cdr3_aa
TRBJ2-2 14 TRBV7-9 ASSLVGIRDTGELF
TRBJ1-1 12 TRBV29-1 SVDLTGQTLEAF
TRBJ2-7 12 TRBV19 ASSSRDSGYEQY
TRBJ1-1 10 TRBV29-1 SVRGRNTEAF
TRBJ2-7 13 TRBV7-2 ASSLSFGGSNEQY
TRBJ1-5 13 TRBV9 ASSVGQGFGQPQH
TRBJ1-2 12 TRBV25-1 ASSASGVPRGYT
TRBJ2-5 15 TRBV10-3 AISGRGPGQDSYGQY
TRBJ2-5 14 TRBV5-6 ASSLLGGGTPETQY
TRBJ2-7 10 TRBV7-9 ASRSGAGEQY
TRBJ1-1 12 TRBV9 ASSVGVMNTEAF
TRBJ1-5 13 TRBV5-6 ASSLGGSWAQPQH
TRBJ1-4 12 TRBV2 ASSETGQGGKLF
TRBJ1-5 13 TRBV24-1 ATSETGTGDQPQH
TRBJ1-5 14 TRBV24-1 ASSPQGGGSNQPQH
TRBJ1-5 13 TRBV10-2 ASSGSDRFNQPQH
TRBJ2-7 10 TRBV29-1 SVEGRVEEQY
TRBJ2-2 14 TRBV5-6 ASSVGLAVNTGELF
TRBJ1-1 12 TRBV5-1 ASSYGVTDTEAF
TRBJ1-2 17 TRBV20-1 SARVGAERRGADNYGYT
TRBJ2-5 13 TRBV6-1 ASSEYQGSQETQY
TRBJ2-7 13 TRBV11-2 ASSLRGGRTYEQY
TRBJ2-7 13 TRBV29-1 SVVPTGLSAYEQY
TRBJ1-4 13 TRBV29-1 SVEDWSGTGEKLF
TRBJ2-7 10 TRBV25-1 ANSSPGGEQY
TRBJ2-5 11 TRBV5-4 ASSTDWQETQY
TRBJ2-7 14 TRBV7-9 ASSRGTATVSYEQY
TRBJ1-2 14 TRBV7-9 ASSLIGGRVGYGYT
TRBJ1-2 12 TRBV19 ASSMGRGAYGYT
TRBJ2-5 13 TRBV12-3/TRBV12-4 ASSSRGGDQETQY